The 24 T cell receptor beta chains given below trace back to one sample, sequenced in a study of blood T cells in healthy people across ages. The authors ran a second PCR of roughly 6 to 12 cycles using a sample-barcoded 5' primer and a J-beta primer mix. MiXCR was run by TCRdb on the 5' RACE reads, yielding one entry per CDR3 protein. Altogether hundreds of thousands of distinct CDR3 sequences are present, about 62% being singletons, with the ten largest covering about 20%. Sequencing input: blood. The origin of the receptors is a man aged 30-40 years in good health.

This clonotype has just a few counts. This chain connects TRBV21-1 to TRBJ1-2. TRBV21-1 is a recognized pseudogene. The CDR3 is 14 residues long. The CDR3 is CASSLETADYGYTF. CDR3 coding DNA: TGTGCCAGCAGCTTAGAGACAGCGGACTATGGCTACACCTTC.

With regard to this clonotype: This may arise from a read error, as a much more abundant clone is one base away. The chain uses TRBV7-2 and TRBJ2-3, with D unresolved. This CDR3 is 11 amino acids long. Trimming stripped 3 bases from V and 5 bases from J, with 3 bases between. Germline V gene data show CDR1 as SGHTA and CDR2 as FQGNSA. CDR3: CASSFIDTQYF. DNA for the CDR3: TGTGCCAGCAGCTTCATAGATACGCAGTATTTT.

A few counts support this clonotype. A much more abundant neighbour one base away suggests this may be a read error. The CDR3 spells CASSQGTGGYGYTF. The CDR3 bases are TGTGCCAGCAGCCAAGGAACAGGGGGCTATGGCTACACCTTC. V gene TRBV3-1 combines with J gene TRBJ1-2, with TRBD1 identical over 8 bases. CDR3 size: 14 residues. Germline assignment: CDR1 LGHDT and CDR2 YNNKEL (reference sequence). Unmatched junction bases numbered 2, after V lost 1 base and J lost 4 bases.

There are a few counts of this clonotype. CDR3 loop: CASSLQTTGGPYNEQFF. The CDR3 nucleotides read TGTGCCAGCAGTTTACAGACCACAGGGGGACCCTACAATGAGCAGTTCTTC. This chain links TRBV27 with TRBJ2-1, with 8 bases matching TRBD1. V dropped 2 bases and J dropped 2; count of bases not matched to a gene: 8. Per germline, CDR1 MNHEY and CDR2 SMNVEV (reference sequence). This CDR3 is built from 17 residues.

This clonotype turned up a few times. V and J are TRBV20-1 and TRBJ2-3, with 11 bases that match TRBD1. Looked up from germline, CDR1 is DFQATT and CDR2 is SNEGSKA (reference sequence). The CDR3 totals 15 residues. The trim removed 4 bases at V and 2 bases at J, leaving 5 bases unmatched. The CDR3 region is CSAIRTGGDTDTQYF. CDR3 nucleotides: TGCAGTGCTATTAGGACAGGGGGCGACACAGATACGCAGTATTTT.

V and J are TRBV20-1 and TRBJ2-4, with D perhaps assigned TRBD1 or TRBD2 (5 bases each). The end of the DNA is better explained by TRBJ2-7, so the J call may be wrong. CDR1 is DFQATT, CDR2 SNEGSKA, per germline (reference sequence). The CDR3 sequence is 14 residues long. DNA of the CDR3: TGCAGTGCTCCCACGGGACGGCTATCATACGAGCAGTACTTC. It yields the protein CSAPTGRLSYEQYF.

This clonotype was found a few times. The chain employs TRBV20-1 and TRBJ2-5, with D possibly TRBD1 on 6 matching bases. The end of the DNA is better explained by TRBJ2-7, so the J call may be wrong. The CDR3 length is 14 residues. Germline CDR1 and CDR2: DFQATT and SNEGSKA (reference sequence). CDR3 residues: CSARGQTGLGEQYF. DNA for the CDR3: TGCAGTGCTAGAGGTCAAACAGGGCTGGGCGAGCAGTACTTC.

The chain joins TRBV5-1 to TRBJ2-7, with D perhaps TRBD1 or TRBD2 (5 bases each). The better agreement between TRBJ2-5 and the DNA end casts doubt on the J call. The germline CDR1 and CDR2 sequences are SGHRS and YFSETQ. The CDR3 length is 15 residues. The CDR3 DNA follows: TGCGCCAGCAGCTTGGAATCTGGGGGTGCGGAGACCCAGTACTTC. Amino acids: CASSLESGGAETQYF.

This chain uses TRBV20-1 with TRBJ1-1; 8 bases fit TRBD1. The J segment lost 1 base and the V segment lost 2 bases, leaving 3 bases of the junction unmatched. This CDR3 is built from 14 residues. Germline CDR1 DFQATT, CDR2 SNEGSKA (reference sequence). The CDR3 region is CSARPGQANTEAFF. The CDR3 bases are TGCAGTGCTAGACCGGGACAGGCGAACACTGAAGCTTTCTTT.

CDR3 nucleotide sequence: TGCGCCAGCAGCTTAGAAGACTCTGGGGCCAACGTCCTGACTTTC. Its translation is CASSLEDSGANVLTF. This chain joins TRBV5-1 and TRBJ2-6; D call uncertain. The CDR3 is 15 amino acids. Trimming took 2 bases from V and 0 from J, leaving 6 bases between them. Looked up from germline, CDR1 is SGHRS and CDR2 is YFSETQ.

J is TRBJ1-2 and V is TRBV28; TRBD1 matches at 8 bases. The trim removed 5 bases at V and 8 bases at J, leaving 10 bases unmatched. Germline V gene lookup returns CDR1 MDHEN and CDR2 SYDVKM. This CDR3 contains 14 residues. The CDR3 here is CASSHSGTGGGYTF. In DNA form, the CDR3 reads TGTGCCAGCAGTCACTCCGGGACAGGAGGAGGCTACACCTTC.

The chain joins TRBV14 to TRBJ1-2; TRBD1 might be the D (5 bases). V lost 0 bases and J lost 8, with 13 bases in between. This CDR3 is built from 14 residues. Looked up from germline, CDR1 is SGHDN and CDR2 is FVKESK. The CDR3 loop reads CASSQEGGILGYTF. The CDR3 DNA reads TGTGCCAGCAGCCAAGAGGGGGGGATCCTAGGCTACACCTTC.

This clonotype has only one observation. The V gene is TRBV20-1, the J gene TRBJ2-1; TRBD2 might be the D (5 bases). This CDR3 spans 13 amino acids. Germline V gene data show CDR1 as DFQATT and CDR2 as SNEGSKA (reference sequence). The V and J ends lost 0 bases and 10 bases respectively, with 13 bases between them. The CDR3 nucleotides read TGCAGTGCTAGAGAAGGACTCTTTACGGAGCAGTTCTTC. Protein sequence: CSAREGLFTEQFF.

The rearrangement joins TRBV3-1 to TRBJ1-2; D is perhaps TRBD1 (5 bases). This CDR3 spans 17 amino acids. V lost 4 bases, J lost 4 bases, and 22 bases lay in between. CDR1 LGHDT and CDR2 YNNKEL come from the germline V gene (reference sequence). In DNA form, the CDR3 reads TGTGCCAGCAGCCCGCGTTCGGGGGGGGTCCGACTCTATGGCTACACCTTC. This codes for CASSPRSGGVRLYGYTF.

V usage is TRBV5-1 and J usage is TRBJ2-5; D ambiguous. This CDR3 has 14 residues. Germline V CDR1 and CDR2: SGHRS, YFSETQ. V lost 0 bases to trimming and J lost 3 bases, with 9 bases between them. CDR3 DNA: TGCGCCAGCAGCTTGGTTACGTCCGAAGAGACCCAGTACTTC. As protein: CASSLVTSEETQYF.

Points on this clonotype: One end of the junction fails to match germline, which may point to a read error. The CDR3 DNA reads as TGTGCCAGCAGCCCCGCGGCTCTCTCCACAGATACGCCGTATTTT. Its translation: CASSPAALSTDTPYF. This rearrangement joins TRBV2 to TRBJ2-3; D gene uncertain. The CDR3 contains 15 residues. Germline lookup yields CDR1 SNHLY and CDR2 FYNNEI. The variable domain in full, with the rest retrieved from reference TRBV2 and TRBJ2-3, is EPEVTQTPSHQVTQMGQEVILRCVPISNHLYFYWYRQILGQKVEFLVSFYNNEISEKSEIFDDQFSVERPDGSNFTLKIRSTKLEDSAMYFCASSPAALSTDTPYFGPGTRLTVL.

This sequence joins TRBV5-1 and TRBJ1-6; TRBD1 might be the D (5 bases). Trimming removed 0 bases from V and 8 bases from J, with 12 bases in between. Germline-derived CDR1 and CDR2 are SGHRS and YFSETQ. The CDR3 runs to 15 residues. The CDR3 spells CASSLAYQGYSPLHF. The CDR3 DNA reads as TGCGCCAGCAGCTTGGCCTACCAGGGCTATTCACCCCTCCACTTT.

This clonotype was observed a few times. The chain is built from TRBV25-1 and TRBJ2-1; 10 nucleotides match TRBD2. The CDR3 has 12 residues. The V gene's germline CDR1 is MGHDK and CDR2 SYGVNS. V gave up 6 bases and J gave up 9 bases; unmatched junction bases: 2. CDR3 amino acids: CASRLAGTEQFF. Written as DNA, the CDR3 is TGTGCCAGCAGACTAGCGGGAACTGAGCAGTTCTTC.

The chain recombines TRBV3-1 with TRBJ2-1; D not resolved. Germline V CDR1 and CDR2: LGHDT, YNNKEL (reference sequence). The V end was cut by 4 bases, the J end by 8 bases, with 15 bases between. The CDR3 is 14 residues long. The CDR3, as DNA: TGTGCCAGCAGCCCGAGGACCTCAAAGGATGAGCAGTTCTTC. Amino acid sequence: CASSPRTSKDEQFF.

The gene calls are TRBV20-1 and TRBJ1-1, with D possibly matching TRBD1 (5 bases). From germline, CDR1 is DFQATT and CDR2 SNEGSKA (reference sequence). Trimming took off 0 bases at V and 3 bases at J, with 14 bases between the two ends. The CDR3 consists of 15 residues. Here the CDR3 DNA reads TGCAGTGCTAGAGAACCCCAGGGAGTCGACACTGAAGCTTTCTTT. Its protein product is CSAREPQGVDTEAFF.

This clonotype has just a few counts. The CDR3 loop is CSADDSSLNQPQHF. The CDR3 DNA sequence: TGCAGTGCTGACGACAGTTCCCTCAATCAGCCCCAGCATTTT. The rearrangement uses TRBV20-1 and TRBJ1-5, with TRBD1 as a possible D gene (5 bases). The CDR3 extends over 14 amino acids. CDR1 is DFQATT and CDR2 is SNEGSKA in the germline V gene (reference sequence). With 5 bases removed from V and 3 bases from J, the gap between germline ends came to 14 bases.

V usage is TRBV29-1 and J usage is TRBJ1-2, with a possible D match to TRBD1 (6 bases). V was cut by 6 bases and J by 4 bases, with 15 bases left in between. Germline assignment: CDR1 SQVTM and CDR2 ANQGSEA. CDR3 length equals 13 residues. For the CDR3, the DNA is TGCAGCGTCCGAGGGGGGTCCCCCTATGGCTACACCTTC. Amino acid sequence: CSVRGGSPYGYTF.

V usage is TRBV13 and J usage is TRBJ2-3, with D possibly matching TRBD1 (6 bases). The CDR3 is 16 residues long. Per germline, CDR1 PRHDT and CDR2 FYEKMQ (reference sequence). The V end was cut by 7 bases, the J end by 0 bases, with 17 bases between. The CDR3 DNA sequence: TGTGCCAGCACCCCCAGGGGCCTCGTTAGCACAGATACGCAGTATTTT. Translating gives CASTPRGLVSTDTQYF.

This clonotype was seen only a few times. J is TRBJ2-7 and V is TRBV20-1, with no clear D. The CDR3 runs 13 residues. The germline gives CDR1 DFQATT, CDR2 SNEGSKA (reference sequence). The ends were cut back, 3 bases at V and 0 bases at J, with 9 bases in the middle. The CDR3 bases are TGCAGTGCTAGCCCCCCCTTCTCCTACGAGCAGTACTTC. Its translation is CSASPPFSYEQYF.